The 17 T cell receptor beta chains in this list originate from one sample, sequenced in a study of vaccination and CD4 T cells after COVID-19. At the Johns Hopkins FTIC core, DNA taken from cultured CD4+ T cells was sequenced by way of the Oncomine TCR Beta short-read assay. A single record per CDR3 protein comes from TCRdb applying MiXCR to the PCR reads. The sample comprises 9,000 to 10,000 distinct CDR3 sequences, about half of which are singletons, and about 24% rests with the top ten. The treatment here: roughly ten-day PBMC culture with coronavirus spike peptide pools or control peptides (ViraFEST assay). Before the COVID-19 pandemic (2011-2018), CD4+ T cells were obtained from the unexposed donor. No cognate antigen is known for these TCRs. Material: CD4+ T cells from blood, cultured in vitro. The source is a human donor in good health.

This clonotype turned up a few times. The chain uses TRBV27 and TRBJ2-7; a weak D match, TRBD2 (5 bases). Between the trimmed V and J ends, which lost 4 bases and 3 bases, there was a span of 16 bases. This CDR3 spans 15 amino acids. Germline CDR1 reads MNHEY; CDR2 reads SMNVEV (reference sequence). In DNA, the CDR3 is TGTGCCAGCAGTTCAGGCCCGGGGAGTCTCTACGAGCAGTACTTC. It encodes CASSSGPGSLYEQYF.

This clonotype appeared a few times. The gene calls are TRBV11-3 and TRBJ2-5; the D is unclear. CDR3 length equals 13 residues. The ends were cut back, 1 base at V and 4 bases at J, with 7 bases in the middle. Looked up from germline, CDR1 is SGHNT and CDR2 is YENEEA. CDR3 DNA sequence: TGTGCCAGCAGCTTAGGCCCGCTAGAGACCCAGTACTTC. Its protein is CASSLGPLETQYF.

The chain uses TRBV7-2 and TRBJ1-2; D gene ambiguous. Germline V gene sequence: CDR1 SGHTA, CDR2 FQGNSA. The CDR3 has 12 residues. Trimming removed 1 base from V and 7 bases from J, with 7 bases in between. The CDR3 loop reads CASSLVGFGYTF. CDR3 DNA sequence: TGTGCCAGCAGCTTAGTCGGTTTTGGCTACACCTTC.

This clonotype was detected only once. The gene calls are TRBV7-7 and TRBJ2-1, with 8 bases matching TRBD2. This CDR3 has 18 amino acids. From germline, CDR1 is SSHAT and CDR2 FNYEAQ (reference sequence). Trimming removed 2 bases from V and 5 bases from J; junction bases left unmatched: 14. CDR3 loop: CASSLLAETGLGNNEQFF. CDR3 sequence (DNA): TGTGCCAGCAGCTTACTCGCAGAAACGGGACTAGGAAACAATGAGCAGTTCTTC.

This chain joins TRBV6-2 or TRBV6-3 and TRBJ2-2, with 11 bases fitting TRBD2. From germline, CDR1 is MNHEY and CDR2 SVGEGT. The CDR3 length is 19 residues. The V gene end was trimmed by 5 bases and the J gene end by 0 bases; junction bases not matched to a gene: 11. The CDR3 protein is CASSRPGLAGGSNTGELFF. DNA for the CDR3: TGTGCCAGCAGTCGACCCGGTCTAGCGGGGGGATCGAACACCGGGGAGCTGTTTTTT.

This clonotype was detected a few times. This rearrangement joins TRBV6-5 to TRBJ2-7; 10 bases map to TRBD2. The CDR3 covers 14 residues. Germline CDR1 and CDR2: MNHEY and SVGAGI. V trimming: 1 base; J trimming: 12 bases; junction bases outside the gene matches: 9. The CDR3 loop is CASSYFSSGGILYF. The CDR3 DNA reads as TGTGCCAGCAGTTACTTTTCTAGCGGGGGCATCCTGTACTTC.

The chain recombines TRBV10-3 with TRBJ1-4; D not resolved. The CDR3 totals 14 residues. The V end lost 3 bases, the J end lost 8 bases, and 13 bases lay between the germline ends. Germline V gene lookup returns CDR1 ENHRY and CDR2 SYGVKD. CDR3 sequence reads: CAISESLQREKLFF. In DNA, the CDR3 is TGTGCCATCAGTGAATCTCTACAGCGCGAAAAACTGTTTTTT.

The chain carries TRBV20-1 and TRBJ2-7, with 10 positions matching TRBD1. Trimming cost V 0 bases and J 7 bases; bases outside gene matches: 12. The CDR3 spans 16 residues. The germline V gene has CDR1 DFQATT and CDR2 SNEGSKA (reference sequence). In DNA form, the CDR3 reads TGCAGTGCTAGAGATCTGGGGGACAGGGGATGGAGGGAGCAGTACTTC. Its protein is CSARDLGDRGWREQYF.

The chain employs TRBV11-3 and TRBJ2-5, with D uncertain. Trimming stripped 0 bases from V and 2 bases from J, with 7 bases between. The CDR3 runs to 14 residues. Germline V gives CDR1 SGHNT, CDR2 YENEEA. The CDR3: CASSLDARQETQYF. CDR3 DNA: TGTGCCAGCAGCTTAGATGCCAGGCAAGAGACCCAGTACTTC.

This rearrangement joins TRBV19 to TRBJ2-7; TRBD1 aligns across 8 bases. CDR1 is LNHDA and CDR2 is SQIVND in the germline V gene (reference sequence). Trimming took 4 bases from V and 6 from J; bases not matched to a gene: 14. This CDR3 comprises 16 residues. The CDR3 loop reads CASSKIQGQGSSEQYF. In DNA, the CDR3 is TGTGCCAGTAGTAAAATCCAAGGACAGGGATCATCCGAGCAGTACTTC.

This clonotype came up a few times. This chain joins TRBV27 and TRBJ1-2, with unresolved D. CDR3 length: 14 amino acids. CDR1 is MNHEY and CDR2 is SMNVEV in the germline V gene (reference sequence). Trimming took 1 base from V and 1 from J, leaving 7 bases between them. CDR3 sequence reads: CASSLYPLNYGYTF. CDR3 bases: TGTGCCAGCAGTTTATATCCGCTTAACTATGGCTACACCTTC.

The chain employs TRBV7-2 and TRBJ1-6, with TRBD1 identical over 9 bases. Per germline, CDR1 SGHTA and CDR2 FQGNSA. CDR3 length: 16 residues. Trimming at V came to 2 bases and at J to 7 bases, leaving 6 bases not matched to a gene. The CDR3 DNA follows: TGTGCCAGCAGCTTATCGACAGGGGGAAGGAATTCACCCCTCCACTTT. This sequence encodes CASSLSTGGRNSPLHF. Together with reference TRBV7-2 and TRBJ1-6, the CDR3 gives the full variable domain: GAGVSQSPSNKVTEKGKDVELRCDPISGHTALYWYRQSLGQGLEFLIYFQGNSAPDKSGLPSDRFSAERTGGSVSTLTIQRTQQEDSAVYLCASSLSTGGRNSPLHFGNGTRLTVT.

The V call is TRBV2, the J call TRBJ1-2; weak D call: TRBD1 (5 bases). Germline V lookup: CDR1 SNHLY, CDR2 FYNNEI. The CDR3 sequence is 13 residues long. With 7 bases removed from V and 2 bases from J, the gap between germline ends came to 11 bases. CDR3 amino acids: CASKDRTNYGYTF. DNA of the CDR3: TGTGCCAGCAAAGACAGAACCAACTATGGCTACACCTTC.

This clonotype was seen a handful of times. This chain uses TRBV20-1 with TRBJ2-5; D assignment may be TRBD1 or TRBD2 (5 bases each). The CDR3 extends over 13 amino acids. Per germline, CDR1 DFQATT and CDR2 SNEGSKA (reference sequence). V lost 4 bases and J lost 7, with 16 bases in between. The CDR3 loop reads CSATGGGSGTQYF. The CDR3 coding sequence is TGCAGTGCTACGGGTGGGGGTTCAGGGACCCAGTACTTC.

The rearrangement uses TRBV20-1 and TRBJ2-5; perhaps TRBD2 as D (6 bases). With 6 bases removed from V and 5 bases from J, the gap between germline ends came to 16 bases. The CDR3 is 13 amino acids. CDR1 is DFQATT, CDR2 SNEGSKA, per germline (reference sequence). DNA for the CDR3: TGCAGTGCCCTGAGACCGGAGGGGGAGACCCAGTACTTC. The encoded protein is CSALRPEGETQYF.

The J gene is TRBJ2-3, the V gene TRBV19; 11 bases fit TRBD2. The germline V gene encodes CDR1 LNHDA and CDR2 SQIVND (reference sequence). This CDR3 contains 18 residues. The V segment lost 3 bases and the J segment 4 bases; nucleotides outside the gene matches: 12. The chain's CDR3 is CASSIPTSGMTVPDTQYF. The CDR3 region has the DNA TGTGCCAGTAGTATCCCGACTAGCGGGATGACTGTTCCAGATACGCAGTATTTT.

The chain is built from TRBV28 and TRBJ1-1, with 7 bases identical to TRBD1. V lost 5 bases, J lost 6 bases, and 12 bases stayed unmatched. CDR1 is MDHEN, CDR2 SYDVKM, per germline. The CDR3 runs 15 residues. DNA for the CDR3: TGTGCCAGCAGTCCAATTGACAGGGCTCGAGCTGAAGCTTTCTTT. This sequence encodes CASSPIDRARAEAFF.